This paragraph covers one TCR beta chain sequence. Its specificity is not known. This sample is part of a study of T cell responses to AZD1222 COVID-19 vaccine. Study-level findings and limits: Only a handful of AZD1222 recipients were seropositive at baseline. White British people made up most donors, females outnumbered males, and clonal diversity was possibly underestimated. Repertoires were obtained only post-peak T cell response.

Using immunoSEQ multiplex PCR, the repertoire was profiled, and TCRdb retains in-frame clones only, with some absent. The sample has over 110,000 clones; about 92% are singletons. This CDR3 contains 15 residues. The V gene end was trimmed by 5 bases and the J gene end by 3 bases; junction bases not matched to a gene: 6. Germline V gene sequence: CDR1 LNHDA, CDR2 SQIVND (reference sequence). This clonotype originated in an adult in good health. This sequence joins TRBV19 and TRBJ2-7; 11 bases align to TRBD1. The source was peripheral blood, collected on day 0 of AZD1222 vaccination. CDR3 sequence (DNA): TGTGCCAGTAGTCACACCGGGACAGGGGGCTACGAGCAGTACTTC. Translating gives CASSHTGTGGYEQYF.